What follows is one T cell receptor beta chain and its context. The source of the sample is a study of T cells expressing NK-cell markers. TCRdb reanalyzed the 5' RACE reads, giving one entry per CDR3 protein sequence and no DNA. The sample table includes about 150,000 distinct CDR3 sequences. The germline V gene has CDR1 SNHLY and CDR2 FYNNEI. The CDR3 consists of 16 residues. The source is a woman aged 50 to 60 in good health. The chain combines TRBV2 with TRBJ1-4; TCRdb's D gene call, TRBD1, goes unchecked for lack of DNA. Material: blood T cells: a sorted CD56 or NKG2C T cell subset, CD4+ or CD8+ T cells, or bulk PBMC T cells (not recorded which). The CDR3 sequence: CASSEWTLTTNEKLFF.